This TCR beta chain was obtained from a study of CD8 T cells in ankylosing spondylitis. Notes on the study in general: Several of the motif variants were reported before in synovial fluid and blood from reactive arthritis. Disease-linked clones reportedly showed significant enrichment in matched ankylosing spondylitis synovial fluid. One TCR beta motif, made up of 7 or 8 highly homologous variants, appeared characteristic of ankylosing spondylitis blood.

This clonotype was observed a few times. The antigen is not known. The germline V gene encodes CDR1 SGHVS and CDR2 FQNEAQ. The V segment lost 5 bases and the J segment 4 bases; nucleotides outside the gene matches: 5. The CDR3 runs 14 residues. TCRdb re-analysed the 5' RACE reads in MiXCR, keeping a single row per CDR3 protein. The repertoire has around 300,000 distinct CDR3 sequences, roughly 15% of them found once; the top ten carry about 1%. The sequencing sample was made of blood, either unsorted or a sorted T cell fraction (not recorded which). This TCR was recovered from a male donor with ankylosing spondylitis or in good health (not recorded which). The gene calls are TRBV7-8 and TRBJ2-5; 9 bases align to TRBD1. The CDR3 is CASSPNRGRETQYF. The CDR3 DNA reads TGTGCCAGCAGCCCTAACAGGGGGCGAGAGACCCAGTACTTC.